Following are 27 T cell receptor beta chains from one sample sequenced in a study of CD8 T cells in ankylosing spondylitis. TCRdb used MiXCR to reprocess the 5' RACE reads, holding one entry per CDR3 protein. The sample has some 250,000 distinct CDR3 sequences, 20% to 30% seen once. Source material: blood, either unsorted or a sorted T cell fraction (not recorded which). Receptors originate from a male donor with ankylosing spondylitis or in good health (not recorded which).

The chain employs TRBV29-1 and TRBJ2-5, with 7 bases that match TRBD2. Trimming took 8 bases from V and 2 from J; bases not matched to a gene: 8. Looked up from germline, CDR1 is SQVTM and CDR2 is ANQGSEA. The CDR3 is 13 residues long. The CDR3, as DNA: TGCAGCTGCCGGGACTATGCACAAGAGACCCAGTACTTC. Its protein product is CSCRDYAQETQYF.

This chain links TRBV15 with TRBJ2-7; D perhaps matches TRBD2 (6 bases). The CDR3 runs 15 residues. CDR1 LNHNV and CDR2 YYDKDF come from the germline V gene (reference sequence). Trimming shortened V by 0 bases and J by 12 bases, and 21 bases separated the two germline ends. The CDR3 DNA sequence: TGTGCCACCAGCAGAGATGCGGGACGGACCACGTGGCTGTACTTC. Translation gives CATSRDAGRTTWLYF.

The genes are TRBV6-1 and TRBJ2-5; D might be TRBD1 or TRBD2, each matching 6 bases. Germline V gene lookup returns CDR1 MNHNS and CDR2 SASEGT. The CDR3 totals 13 residues. The V gene lost 6 bases and the J gene lost 5 bases, with 13 bases spanning the gap. The CDR3 DNA is TGTGCCAGCAGAGGGGGGTCGGGGGAGACCCAGTACTTC. It yields the protein CASRGGSGETQYF.

Comment on this clonotype: This sequence may be a read error, since a much larger clone differs from it by one base. The chain combines TRBV9 with TRBJ2-7; D call uncertain. Trimming removed 3 bases from V and 0 bases from J, with 16 bases in between. Per the germline V gene, CDR1 is SGDLS and CDR2 is YYNGEE. The CDR3 is 16 residues long. Here the CDR3 reads CASSASPKTGSYEQYF. CDR3 nucleotides: TGTGCCAGCAGCGCGAGCCCCAAGACGGGCTCCTACGAGCAGTACTTC.

Only a few counts were recorded for this clonotype. V and J are TRBV20-1 and TRBJ2-2; D not resolved. The germline V gene has CDR1 DFQATT and CDR2 SNEGSKA (reference sequence). This CDR3 has 13 amino acids. V was pared by 3 bases and J by 6 bases, with 11 bases between. As DNA, the CDR3 is TGCAGTGCTAGTAAAGATGGGGCCGGGGAGCTGTTTTTT. Translation: CSASKDGAGELFF.

This rearrangement joins TRBV20-1 to TRBJ1-2, with 11 bases lining up with TRBD1. CDR1 DFQATT and CDR2 SNEGSKA come from the germline V gene (reference sequence). The V and J ends lost 5 bases and 4 bases, in that order; junction bases with no gene match: 12. The CDR3 has 16 residues. This CDR3 is CSASRTGGAGTYGYTF. The CDR3 DNA is TGCAGTGCTTCTAGGACAGGGGGCGCGGGTACCTATGGCTACACCTTC.

The V gene is TRBV6-1, the J gene TRBJ2-7, with TRBD1 identical over 9 bases. This CDR3 has 15 residues. Germline values: CDR1 MNHNS, CDR2 SASEGT. The junction had 8 bases not matched to a gene; V was cut back by 8 bases and J by 0 bases. The CDR3 region is CASFAGTGSSYEQYF. The CDR3 region has the DNA TGTGCCAGCTTTGCCGGGACAGGGAGCTCCTACGAGCAGTACTTC.

This clonotype showed up many times. This chain links TRBV11-2 with TRBJ2-3; 7 bases align to TRBD2. The CDR3 runs 14 residues. The V segment lost 5 bases and the J segment 6 bases; nucleotides outside the gene matches: 8. Germline V lookup: CDR1 SGHAT, CDR2 FQNNGV. The CDR3 is CASSLGGFLDTQYF. CDR3 sequence (DNA): TGTGCCAGCAGCCTCGGGGGGTTTCTTGATACGCAGTATTTT.

This CDR3 is CSAPWGGSTGELFF. CDR3 in DNA: TGCAGTGCCCCGTGGGGGGGAAGTACCGGGGAGCTGTTTTTT. This sequence joins TRBV20-1 and TRBJ2-2; 7 positions match TRBD2. The CDR3 is 14 amino acids. V was pared by 6 bases and J by 5 bases, with 9 bases of the junction left unmatched. The V gene's germline CDR1 is DFQATT and CDR2 SNEGSKA (reference sequence).

As concerns this clonotype: The germline gene is not matched at one end of the junction; a read error may be the cause. This chain links TRBV20-1 with TRBJ2-1; tentative D call: TRBD2 (6 bases). There are 16 residues in the CDR3. The germline gives CDR1 DFQATT, CDR2 SNEGSKA (reference sequence). The chain's CDR3 is CCALPPERAKHNEQFF. CDR3 sequence (DNA): TGCTGTGCTCTCCCCCCGGAGCGGGCCAAGCACAATGAGCAGTTCTTC.

As regards this clonotype: Just one base apart from a much larger clone, this may be a read error. J is TRBJ2-3 and V is TRBV12-3 or TRBV12-4; TRBD1 agrees at 8 bases. CDR3 length: 14 amino acids. V shed 4 bases and J 6 bases; nucleotides not matched to a gene: 6. CDR3 region: CASSSQGAQDTQYF. CDR3 nucleotide sequence: TGTGCCAGCAGTTCCCAGGGGGCGCAGGATACGCAGTATTTT.

This clonotype was counted only a few times. V is TRBV6-1 and J is TRBJ1-2; tentatively, D is TRBD1 (6 bases). This CDR3 comprises 15 residues. The germline V and J ends were trimmed by 5 bases and 5 bases, with 18 bases remaining between them. CDR1 is MNHNS, CDR2 SASEGT, per germline. CDR3 bases: TGTGCCAGCAGTCCCATGTGGGGGGGCGAATATGGCTACACCTTC. Translated: CASSPMWGGEYGYTF.

The table lists this clonotype with a few counts. The genes are TRBV20-1 and TRBJ2-1; D ambiguous. In germline, CDR1 is DFQATT, CDR2 SNEGSKA (reference sequence). The CDR3 runs to 13 residues. Trimming took 5 bases from V and 7 from J, leaving 15 bases between them. The CDR3 loop reads CSAGASMGNEQFF. The CDR3 DNA reads TGCAGTGCTGGAGCTTCGATGGGGAATGAGCAGTTCTTC.

This clonotype was observed a handful of times. The genes are TRBV29-1 and TRBJ1-2, with D unresolved. V lost 7 bases, J lost 7 bases, and 16 bases lay in between. The CDR3 sequence is 12 residues long. Germline CDR1 reads SQVTM; CDR2 reads ANQGSEA. The CDR3: CSAARASGGYTF. The CDR3 DNA sequence: TGCAGCGCCGCCCGGGCATCGGGTGGCTACACCTTC.

This clonotype was found a few times. The gene calls are TRBV6-1 and TRBJ2-1; 10 bases fit TRBD1. The CDR3 runs 13 residues. Trimming removed 6 bases from V and 7 bases from J; junction bases left unmatched: 3. Germline CDR1 and CDR2: MNHNS and SASEGT. The CDR3 nucleotides read TGTGCCAGCAGCCGGACAGGGGGGAATGAGCAGTTCTTC. Amino acids: CASSRTGGNEQFF.

This chain links TRBV6-5 with TRBJ2-5; D is uncertain. V lost 2 bases and J lost 5, with 6 bases in between. The germline V gene encodes CDR1 MNHEY and CDR2 SVGAGI. The CDR3 runs to 12 residues. The CDR3 protein is CASSYTPETQYF. The CDR3 nucleotides are TGTGCCAGCAGTTACACCCCCGAGACCCAGTACTTC.

This clonotype came up a few times. The chain joins TRBV20-1 to TRBJ2-6, with 9 bases fitting TRBD1. V was clipped by 2 bases and J by 2 bases; unmatched bases: 10. The CDR3 covers 18 residues. Germline loops: CDR1 DFQATT, CDR2 SNEGSKA (reference sequence). In nucleotides, the CDR3 is TGCAGTGCTAGAAGGTTACAGGGGGCGCCTCCTGGGGCCAACGTCCTGACTTTC. It is translated as CSARRLQGAPPGANVLTF.

The V and J genes are TRBV15 and TRBJ2-5, with TRBD1 as a possible D gene (5 bases). Germline V gene sequence: CDR1 LNHNV, CDR2 YYDKDF (reference sequence). The V and J ends lost 0 bases and 5 bases respectively, with 13 bases between them. CDR3 size: 15 residues. CDR3: CATSRDSGKGETQYF. The CDR3 nucleotides read TGTGCCACCAGCAGAGACTCAGGGAAAGGGGAGACCCAGTACTTC.

This chain connects TRBV6-1 to TRBJ2-1; TRBD2 matches at 12 bases. The CDR3 contains 14 residues. Unmatched junction bases numbered 7, after V lost 8 bases and J lost 8 bases. CDR1 is MNHNS, CDR2 SASEGT, per germline. CDR3 region: CASRTSGVGHEQFF. CDR3 sequence (DNA): TGTGCCAGCCGGACTAGCGGGGTAGGACATGAGCAGTTCTTC.

This clonotype appeared many times. The CDR3 spells CATSVSGRTNEKLFF. The CDR3 nucleotides are TGTGCCACCAGCGTGTCGGGGAGGACTAATGAAAAACTGTTTTTT. The rearrangement uses TRBV15 and TRBJ1-4, with D uncertain. This CDR3 contains 15 residues. V gave up 5 bases and J gave up 2 bases, with 12 bases separating them. Germline V gene lookup returns CDR1 LNHNV and CDR2 YYDKDF (reference sequence).

The V gene is TRBV12-3 or TRBV12-4, the J gene TRBJ2-1; 7 bases match TRBD2. The ends lost 5 bases at V and 5 bases at J; junction bases unmatched: 12. The CDR3 is made up of 16 amino acids. The CDR3 nucleotides are TGTGCCAGCAGTCCCCATGGGGGGGGATTCGACAATGAGCAGTTCTTC. The encoded protein is CASSPHGGGFDNEQFF.

Ten or more counts support this clonotype. The chain combines TRBV20-1 with TRBJ2-1, with 13 bases identical to TRBD2. Trimming at V came to 4 bases and at J to 2 bases, leaving 11 bases not matched to a gene. The CDR3 length is 18 residues. Germline lookup yields CDR1 DFQATT and CDR2 SNEGSKA (reference sequence). As DNA, the CDR3 is TGCAGTGCTATTTCGACTAGCGGGGGGTCTTCAACCTACAATGAGCAGTTCTTC. It translates to CSAISTSGGSSTYNEQFF.

This clonotype occurred a few times. The chain employs TRBV4-1 and TRBJ2-3, with TRBD2 as a possible D gene (5 bases). The CDR3 has 14 amino acids. The germline V gene has CDR1 MGHRA and CDR2 YSYEKL. V lost 1 base, J lost 7 bases, and 12 bases lay in between. CDR3 nucleotides: TGCGCCAGCAGCCAAGGGCCGGGGTATAATACGCAGTATTTT. It specifies CASSQGPGYNTQYF.

The CDR3 region has the DNA TGTGCCAGCAGGGATACTTACAGGGGAGTGAGCACTGAAGCTTTCTTT. Encoded protein: CASRDTYRGVSTEAFF. The rearrangement uses TRBV6-1 and TRBJ1-1, with 7 bases matching TRBD1. The CDR3 length is 16 residues. Trimming took 6 bases from V and 4 from J; bases not matched to a gene: 14. The germline V gene encodes CDR1 MNHNS and CDR2 SASEGT.

This clonotype was recorded at least ten times. The rearrangement joins TRBV20-1 to TRBJ1-5; TRBD1 might be the D (5 bases). There are 18 residues in the CDR3. Per the germline V gene, CDR1 is DFQATT and CDR2 is SNEGSKA (reference sequence). V shed 0 bases and J shed 7 bases, with 25 bases lying between them. The CDR3 bases are TGCAGTGCTAGAGAGGGGGGTGGCGGGGCTCCGTGGGGACAGCCCCAGCATTTT. Amino acid sequence: CSAREGGGGAPWGQPQHF.

This clonotype was counted only a few times. This chain links TRBV6-6 with TRBJ2-1; TRBD1 matches 7 bases. The CDR3 totals 13 residues. The V gene's germline CDR1 is MNHNY and CDR2 SVGAGI (reference sequence). The CDR3 region has the DNA TGTTCCTCCCGGGACAGAGATTACAATGAGCAGTTCTTC. Its translation is CSSRDRDYNEQFF.

This clonotype has only a few counts. The V and J genes are TRBV24-1 and TRBJ2-1; TRBD2 matches at 8 bases. Germline-derived CDR1 and CDR2 are KGHDR and SFDVKD. The CDR3 loop spans 14 amino acids. The V and J ends lost 6 bases and 5 bases, in that order; junction bases with no gene match: 5. CDR3 protein: CATSLAGGHNEQFF. The CDR3 DNA follows: TGTGCCACCAGTCTGGCGGGGGGCCACAATGAGCAGTTCTTC.